The next 25 T cell receptor beta chains were all read from a single sample in a study of tumor-infiltrating lymphocytes in localized non-small cell lung cancer. The table came from immunoSEQ multiplex PCR; TCRdb's copy has only in-frame clones and leaves some out. The table has about 15,000 clones, about 75% seen once. Sequenced material: lung tumor tissue. All receptors derive from a human donor with non-small cell lung cancer.

This clone was seen a single time. The chain combines TRBV4-3 with TRBJ2-1, with D possibly matching TRBD2 (6 bases). Trimming took 0 bases from V and 3 from J, leaving 12 bases between them. Per germline, CDR1 LGHNA and CDR2 YSLEER. The CDR3 has 16 amino acids. CDR3 DNA sequence: TGCGCCAGCAGCCAAGATCTACTAGCCGTCTACAATGAGCAGTTCTTC. This translates into CASSQDLLAVYNEQFF.

This clone was seen a few times. The genes are TRBV5-1 and TRBJ2-5; 12 bases are a match to TRBD2. V lost 0 bases to trimming and J lost 2 bases; unmatched junction nucleotides: 5. The CDR3 runs 17 residues. Germline lookup yields CDR1 SGHRS and CDR2 YFSETQ. The chain's CDR3 is CASSLGLAGDKQETQYF. Here the CDR3 DNA reads TGCGCCAGCAGCTTGGGACTAGCGGGGGACAAACAAGAGACCCAGTACTTC.

The sample holds a few counts of this clone. The V gene is TRBV5-1, the J gene TRBJ1-4, with TRBD1 matching 9 bases. The CDR3 runs 14 residues. V lost 3 bases and J lost 8; bases outside the gene matches: 5. The V gene's germline CDR1 is SGHRS and CDR2 YFSETQ. As DNA, the CDR3 is TGCGCCAGCAGCTGGGGACAGGGTGGGGAAAAACTGTTTTTT. This codes for CASSWGQGGEKLFF. The full variable domain, in which reference TRBV5-1 and TRBJ1-4 provide the parts outside the CDR3, is KAGVTQTPRYLIKTRGQQVTLSCSPISGHRSVSWYQQTPGQGLQFLFEYFSETQRNKGNFPGRFSGRQFSNSRSEMNVSTLELGDSALYLCASSWGQGGEKLFFGSGTQLSVL.

This clone was seen more than once but under ten times. The chain recombines TRBV10-2 with TRBJ2-3; maybe TRBD2 (6 bases). This CDR3 region has 16 residues. CDR1 and CDR2 from the germline V gene are WSHSY and SAAADI. The V gene lost 6 bases and the J gene lost 1 base, with 17 bases spanning the gap. The CDR3 sequence is CASSAPLAVGTDTQYF. The CDR3 DNA follows: TGCGCCAGCAGCGCCCCTTTAGCGGTAGGCACAGATACGCAGTATTTT.

V usage is TRBV5-1 and J usage is TRBJ2-1, with D hard to call. CDR1 and CDR2 (germline): SGHRS, YFSETQ. Trimming shortened V by 2 bases and J by 5 bases, and 11 bases separated the two germline ends. This CDR3 region has 14 residues. As DNA, the CDR3 is TGCGCCAGCAGCTTATGGGCACCTCACAATGAGCAGTTCTTC. Amino acids: CASSLWAPHNEQFF.

The chain recombines TRBV6-1 with TRBJ1-1; no clear D gene. CDR3 size: 15 residues. Germline loops: CDR1 MNHNS, CDR2 SASEGT. V was shortened by 7 bases and J by 1 base, with 16 bases between the two germline ends. The CDR3 region has the DNA TGTGCCAGCACCCCGTCACGGCATACGAACACTGAAGCTTTCTTT. Amino acid sequence: CASTPSRHTNTEAFF.

The table lists this clone with a count of one. This chain links TRBV7-3 with TRBJ2-5, with 13 bases that match TRBD2. Germline lookup yields CDR1 SGHTA and CDR2 FQGTGA. The junction had 2 bases not matched to a gene; V was cut back by 2 bases and J by 5 bases. There are 15 residues in the CDR3. The CDR3: CASSLGTSGMETQYF. The DNA of the CDR3 is TGTGCCAGCAGCTTAGGGACTAGCGGGATGGAGACCCAGTACTTC. The whole variable domain, filled in from reference TRBV7-3 and TRBJ2-5, reads GAGVSQTPSNKVTEKGKYVELRCDPISGHTALYWYRQSLGQGPEFLIYFQGTGAADDSGLPNDRFFAVRPEGSVSTLKIQRTERGDSAVYLCASSLGTSGMETQYFGPGTRLLVL.

This clone has just a few counts. The J gene is TRBJ1-1, the V gene TRBV28, with D tentatively TRBD1 (6 bases). CDR1 and CDR2 (germline): MDHEN, SYDVKM. CDR3 length: 13 amino acids. Trimming left V 4 bases short and J 4 bases short, with 10 bases between. The CDR3 protein is CASSSGQRTEAFF. CDR3 DNA: TGTGCCAGCAGTTCCGGACAGCGCACTGAAGCTTTCTTT.

The rearrangement joins TRBV6-1 to TRBJ2-7, with D perhaps TRBD2 (6 bases). The V end was cut by 2 bases, the J end by 0 bases, with 14 bases between. The CDR3 has 16 residues. Germline V gene data show CDR1 as MNHNS and CDR2 as SASEGT. The CDR3 loop is CASSEQLAVTSYEQYF. CDR3 nucleotides: TGTGCCAGCAGTGAACAATTAGCGGTAACCTCCTACGAGCAGTACTTC.

The DNA for the CDR3 is TGTGCCAGCAGCTTGGCGGCTAGCGGGGGTCAAGATACGCAGTATTTT. This translates into CASSLAASGGQDTQYF. The chain uses TRBV5-6 and TRBJ2-3, with 10 positions matching TRBD2. The V segment lost 0 bases and the J segment 5 bases; nucleotides outside the gene matches: 6. Germline CDR1 and CDR2: SGHDT and YYEEEE. This CDR3 region has 16 residues. The full variable domain, completed using reference TRBV5-6 and TRBJ2-3, is DAGVTQSPTHLIKTRGQQVTLRCSPKSGHDTVSWYQQALGQGPQFIFQYYEEEERQRGNFPDRFSGHQFPNYSSELNVNALLLGDSALYLCASSLAASGGQDTQYFGPGTRLTVL.

The CDR3 region is CASSLPASGGAMDTQYF. The CDR3, as DNA: TGTGCCAGCAGCTTACCCGCTAGCGGGGGGGCCATGGATACGCAGTATTTT. The V and J genes are TRBV7-2 and TRBJ2-3; 12 bases agree with TRBD2. This CDR3 comprises 17 residues. J lost 6 bases, V lost 2 bases, and 9 bases had no gene match. Germline-derived CDR1 and CDR2 are SGHTA and FQGNSA.

J is TRBJ2-7 and V is TRBV2; TRBD1 might be the D (6 bases). V was pared by 7 bases and J by 3 bases, with 10 bases between. Germline V gene sequence: CDR1 SNHLY, CDR2 FYNNEI. The CDR3 is 12 residues long. Here the CDR3 DNA reads TGTGCCAGCATCGGACAGAGCTACGAGCAGTACTTC. Translated, it gives CASIGQSYEQYF.

The J gene is TRBJ2-5, the V gene TRBV30, with TRBD1 matching 8 bases. This CDR3 is 15 amino acids long. The V segment lost 2 bases and the J segment 5 bases; nucleotides outside the gene matches: 10. The germline V gene encodes CDR1 GTSNPN and CDR2 SVGIG (reference sequence). The CDR3 nucleotides read TGTGCCTGGAGTCTCCCGGAACAGGGGGGCGAGACCCAGTACTTC. It is translated as CAWSLPEQGGETQYF.

The chain uses TRBV10-3 and TRBJ1-6, with 7 bases aligning to TRBD1. The CDR3 has 13 residues. Trimming at V came to 6 bases and at J to 6 bases, leaving 2 bases not matched to a gene. CDR1 and CDR2 (germline): ENHRY, SYGVKD. CDR3 in DNA: TGTGCCATCAGCCGGGACAGTAATTCACCCCTCCACTTT. It specifies CAISRDSNSPLHF.

This clone showed up just once. This chain joins TRBV5-1 and TRBJ2-2; the D is unclear. The CDR3 length is 15 residues. V dropped 1 base and J dropped 5 bases, with 12 bases sitting between them. CDR1 and CDR2 from the germline V gene are SGHRS and YFSETQ. CDR3 sequence (DNA): TGCGCCAGCAGCTTGTCTGGCTTGCGGACCGGGGAGCTGTTTTTT. Its protein is CASSLSGLRTGELFF.

V and J are TRBV4-3 and TRBJ2-2; TRBD2 matches 14 bases. The CDR3 is 17 amino acids. V was clipped by 2 bases and J by 4 bases; unmatched bases: 3. Germline V gives CDR1 LGHNA, CDR2 YSLEER. The CDR3 region is CASSQRTSGGTTGELFF. In DNA form, the CDR3 reads TGCGCCAGCAGCCAAAGGACTAGCGGGGGGACCACCGGGGAGCTGTTTTTT.

The J gene is TRBJ1-1, the V gene TRBV6-1; no clear D. From germline, CDR1 is MNHNS and CDR2 SASEGT. Trimming left V 4 bases short and J 3 bases short, with 12 bases between. The CDR3 totals 14 residues. The CDR3 protein is CASSARGGDTEAFF. CDR3 sequence (DNA): TGTGCCAGCAGTGCCCGGGGTGGGGACACTGAAGCTTTCTTT.

V is TRBV10-3 and J is TRBJ1-2; maybe TRBD1 (5 bases). The CDR3 extends over 14 amino acids. V was trimmed by 4 bases and J by 0 bases, leaving 9 bases between them. Germline CDR1 ENHRY, CDR2 SYGVKD. The chain's CDR3 is CAISVGGANYGYTF. CDR3 nucleotides: TGTGCCATCAGTGTGGGGGGGGCTAACTATGGCTACACCTTC.

V is TRBV4-1 and J is TRBJ1-1; 8 positions agree with TRBD1. Germline V lookup: CDR1 MGHRA, CDR2 YSYEKL. After removal of 2 bases from V and 5 bases from J, the junction contained 13 bases not matched to a gene. This CDR3 has 17 amino acids. CDR3 coding DNA: TGCGCCAGCAGCCAACCACCCCCTCGACAGGGGAAGACTGAAGCTTTCTTT. It encodes CASSQPPPRQGKTEAFF.

The chain employs TRBV5-8 and TRBJ2-7, with D tentatively TRBD1 or TRBD2 (5 bases each). Germline V CDR1 and CDR2: SGHTS, YDEGEE. V was cut by 1 base and J by 5 bases, with 10 bases left in between. The CDR3 is made up of 13 amino acids. This CDR3 is CASSLPGTDEQYF. The CDR3 nucleotides are TGTGCCAGCAGCTTGCCGGGGACGGACGAGCAGTACTTC.

This clone has a single count. The V and J genes are TRBV13 and TRBJ2-1, with 11 positions matching TRBD2. The CDR3 is 16 amino acids. Germline-derived CDR1 and CDR2 are PRHDT and FYEKMQ (reference sequence). J was trimmed by 1 base and V by 3 bases; bases with no gene match: 2. The DNA of the CDR3 is TGTGCCAGCAGCTTCGGGACTAGCGGTTCCTACAATGAGCAGTTCTTC. This gives the protein CASSFGTSGSYNEQFF.

The V call is TRBV7-2, the J call TRBJ1-5; D uncertain. V lost 2 bases and J 0 bases, leaving 8 bases between the germline ends. The germline V gene has CDR1 SGHTA and CDR2 FQGNSA. The CDR3 contains 15 residues. CDR3 amino acids: CASSLYPDSNQPQHF. The CDR3 coding sequence is TGTGCCAGCAGCTTATATCCCGATAGCAATCAGCCCCAGCATTTT. Drawing the rest from reference TRBV7-2 and TRBJ1-5, the complete variable domain is GAGVSQSPSNKVTEKGKDVELRCDPISGHTALYWYRQSLGQGLEFLIYFQGNSAPDKSGLPSDRFSAERTGGSVSTLTIQRTQQEDSAVYLCASSLYPDSNQPQHFGDGTRLSIL.

The V gene is TRBV28, the J gene TRBJ1-1; D may be TRBD1 (6 bases). Trimming took 9 bases from V and 3 from J, leaving 29 bases between them. CDR3 length equals 18 residues. CDR1 and CDR2 (germline): MDHEN, SYDVKM. The CDR3 is CASPSTLYQGSDDTEAFF. CDR3 nucleotide sequence: TGTGCCAGTCCCTCCACCCTTTATCAGGGGTCGGATGACACTGAAGCTTTCTTT.

This rearrangement joins TRBV6-5 to TRBJ1-2, with 7 bases aligning to TRBD1. CDR1 is MNHEY, CDR2 SVGAGI, per germline. This CDR3 is built from 14 residues. V shed 6 bases, J shed 4 bases, and the junction held 8 bases outside the gene matches. This CDR3 reads CASRTSGTAYGYTF. CDR3 DNA: TGTGCCAGCAGGACGTCCGGGACAGCCTATGGCTACACCTTC.

The chain uses TRBV27 and TRBJ1-3; D remains unclear. CDR1 MNHEY and CDR2 SMNVEV come from the germline V gene (reference sequence). The CDR3 length is 14 residues. V dropped 8 bases and J dropped 0 bases, with 11 bases sitting between them. The CDR3 sequence is CASRMDGSGNTIYF. Here the CDR3 DNA reads TGTGCCAGCCGAATGGACGGCTCTGGAAACACCATATATTTT.